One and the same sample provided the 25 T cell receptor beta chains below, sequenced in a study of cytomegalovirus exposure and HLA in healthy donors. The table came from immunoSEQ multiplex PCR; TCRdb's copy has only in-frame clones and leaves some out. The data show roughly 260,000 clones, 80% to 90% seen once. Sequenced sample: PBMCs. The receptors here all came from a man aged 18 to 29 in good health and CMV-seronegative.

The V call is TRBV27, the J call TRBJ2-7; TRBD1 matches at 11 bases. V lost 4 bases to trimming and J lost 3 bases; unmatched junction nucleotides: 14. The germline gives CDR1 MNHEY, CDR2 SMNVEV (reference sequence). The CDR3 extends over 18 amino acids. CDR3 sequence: CASSSGLTGTGGFYEQYF. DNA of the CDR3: TGTGCCAGCAGTTCGGGATTAACCGGGACAGGGGGATTCTACGAGCAGTACTTC.

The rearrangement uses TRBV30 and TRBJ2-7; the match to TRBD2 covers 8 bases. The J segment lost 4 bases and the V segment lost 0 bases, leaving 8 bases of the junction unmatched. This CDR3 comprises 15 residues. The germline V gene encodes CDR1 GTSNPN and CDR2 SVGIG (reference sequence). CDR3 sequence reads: CAWSVGLAGSYEQYF. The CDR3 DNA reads TGTGCCTGGAGTGTTGGGTTAGCGGGGTCATACGAGCAGTACTTC.

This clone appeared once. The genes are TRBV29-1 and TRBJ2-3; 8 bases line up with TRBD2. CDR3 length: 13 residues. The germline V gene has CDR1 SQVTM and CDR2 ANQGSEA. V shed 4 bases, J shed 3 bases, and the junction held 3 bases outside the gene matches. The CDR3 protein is CSVGAGGTDTQYF. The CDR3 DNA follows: TGCAGCGTTGGGGCGGGGGGAACAGATACGCAGTATTTT.

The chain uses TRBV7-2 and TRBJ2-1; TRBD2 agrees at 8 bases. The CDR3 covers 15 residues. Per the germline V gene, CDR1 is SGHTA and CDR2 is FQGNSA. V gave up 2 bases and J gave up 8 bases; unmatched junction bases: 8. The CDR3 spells CASSLSSGKGYEQFF. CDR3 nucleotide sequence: TGTGCCAGCAGCTTAAGTAGCGGGAAGGGTTATGAGCAGTTCTTC.

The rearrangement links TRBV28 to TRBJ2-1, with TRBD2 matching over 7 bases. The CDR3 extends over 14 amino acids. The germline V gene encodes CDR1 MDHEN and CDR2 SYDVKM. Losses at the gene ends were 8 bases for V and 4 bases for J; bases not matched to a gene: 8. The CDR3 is CASGAAGEYNEQFF. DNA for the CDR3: TGTGCCAGCGGGGCGGCGGGAGAGTACAATGAGCAGTTCTTC.

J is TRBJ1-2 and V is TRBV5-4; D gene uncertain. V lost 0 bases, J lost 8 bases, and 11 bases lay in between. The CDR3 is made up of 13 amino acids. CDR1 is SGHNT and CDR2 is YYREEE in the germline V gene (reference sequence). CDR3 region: CASSLAGVTGYTF. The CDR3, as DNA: TGTGCCAGCAGCTTGGCCGGAGTAACCGGCTACACCTTC.

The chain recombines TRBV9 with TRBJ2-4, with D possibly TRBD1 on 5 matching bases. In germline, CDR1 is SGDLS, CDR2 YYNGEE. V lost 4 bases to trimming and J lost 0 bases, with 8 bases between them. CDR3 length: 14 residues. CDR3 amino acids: CASSQGVAKNIQYF. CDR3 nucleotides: TGTGCCAGCAGCCAAGGGGTAGCCAAAAACATTCAGTACTTC. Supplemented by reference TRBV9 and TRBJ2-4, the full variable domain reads DSGVTQTPKHLITATGQRVTLRCSPRSGDLSVYWYQQSLDQGLQFLIQYYNGEERAKGNILERFSAQQFPDLHSELNLSSLELGDSALYFCASSQGVAKNIQYFGAGTRLSVL.

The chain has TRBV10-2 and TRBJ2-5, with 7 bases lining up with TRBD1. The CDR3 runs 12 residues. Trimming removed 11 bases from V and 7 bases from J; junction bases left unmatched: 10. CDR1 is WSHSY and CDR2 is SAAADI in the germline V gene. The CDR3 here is CASTGDVRTQYF. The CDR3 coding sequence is TGCGCCTCAACAGGGGACGTGAGGACCCAGTACTTC.

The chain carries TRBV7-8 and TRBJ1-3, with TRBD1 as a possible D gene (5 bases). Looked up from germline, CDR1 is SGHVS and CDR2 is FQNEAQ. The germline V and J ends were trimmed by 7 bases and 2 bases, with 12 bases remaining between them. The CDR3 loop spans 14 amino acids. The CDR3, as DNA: TGTGCCAGCACCCGACGGGGGGCTGGAAACACCATATATTTT. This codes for CASTRRGAGNTIYF.

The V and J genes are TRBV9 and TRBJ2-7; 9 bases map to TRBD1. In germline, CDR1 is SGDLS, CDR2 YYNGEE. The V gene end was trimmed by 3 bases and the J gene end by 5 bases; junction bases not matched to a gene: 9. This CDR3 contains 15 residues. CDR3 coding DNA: TGTGCCAGCAGCGAGACCGGGACAGGGATGAACGAGCAGTACTTC. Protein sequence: CASSETGTGMNEQYF.

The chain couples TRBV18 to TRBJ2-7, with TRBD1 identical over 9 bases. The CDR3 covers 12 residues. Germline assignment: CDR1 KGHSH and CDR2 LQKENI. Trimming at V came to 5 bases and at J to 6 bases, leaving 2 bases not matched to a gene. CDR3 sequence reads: CASSETGGEQYF. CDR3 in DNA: TGTGCCAGCTCAGAGACAGGGGGCGAGCAGTACTTC.

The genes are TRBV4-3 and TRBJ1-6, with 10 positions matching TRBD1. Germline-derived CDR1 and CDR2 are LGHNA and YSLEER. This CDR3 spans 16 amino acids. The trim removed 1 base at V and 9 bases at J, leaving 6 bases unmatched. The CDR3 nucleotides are TGCGCCAGCAGCCAAGGCTCCCGGGACAGGGGTTCACCCCTCCACTTT. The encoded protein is CASSQGSRDRGSPLHF.

DNA for the CDR3: TGTGCCAGCAGCGGGACAGGGGTCTACGAGCAGTACTTC. This codes for CASSGTGVYEQYF. The chain links TRBV2 to TRBJ2-7; TRBD1 matches at 10 bases. The CDR3 contains 13 residues. Germline CDR1 reads SNHLY; CDR2 reads FYNNEI. V shed 6 bases and J 3 bases; nucleotides not matched to a gene: 2.

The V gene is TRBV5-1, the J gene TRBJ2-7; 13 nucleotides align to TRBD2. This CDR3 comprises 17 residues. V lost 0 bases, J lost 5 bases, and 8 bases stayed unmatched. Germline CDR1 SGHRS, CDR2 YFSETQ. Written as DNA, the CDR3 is TGCGCCAGCAGCTTGGATTGGACTAGCGGGAGCGGCCACGAGCAGTACTTC. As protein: CASSLDWTSGSGHEQYF.

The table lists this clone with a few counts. The CDR3 loop is CASSSRQAYNSPLHF. The CDR3 DNA follows: TGTGCCAGCAGCTCTCGACAGGCGTATAATTCACCCCTCCACTTT. The V and J genes are TRBV7-2 and TRBJ1-6, with a possible D match to TRBD1 (6 bases). Germline V gives CDR1 SGHTA, CDR2 FQGNSA. The CDR3 sequence is 15 residues long. V lost 4 bases and J lost 4, with 11 bases in between.

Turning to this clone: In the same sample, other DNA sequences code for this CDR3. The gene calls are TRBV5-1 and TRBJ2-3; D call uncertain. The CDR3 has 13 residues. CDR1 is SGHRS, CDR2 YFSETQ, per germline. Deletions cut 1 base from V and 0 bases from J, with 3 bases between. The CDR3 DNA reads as TGCGCCAGCAGCTTGTCGAGCACAGATACGCAGTATTTT. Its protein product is CASSLSSTDTQYF.

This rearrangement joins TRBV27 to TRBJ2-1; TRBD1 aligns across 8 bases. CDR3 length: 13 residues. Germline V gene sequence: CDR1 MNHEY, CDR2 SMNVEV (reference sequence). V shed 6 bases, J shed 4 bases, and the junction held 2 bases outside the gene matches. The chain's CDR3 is CASRTGVYNEQFF. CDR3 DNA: TGTGCCAGCAGGACAGGGGTGTACAATGAGCAGTTCTTC.

In DNA form, the CDR3 reads TGTGCCAGCAGCTCCGGGAGGGCCGTGGTGGAGACCCAGTACTTC. Translation gives CASSSGRAVVETQYF. The genes are TRBV7-2 and TRBJ2-5; 8 bases map to TRBD2. The CDR3 spans 15 residues. Germline assignment: CDR1 SGHTA and CDR2 FQGNSA. V shed 4 bases, J shed 5 bases, and the junction held 9 bases outside the gene matches.

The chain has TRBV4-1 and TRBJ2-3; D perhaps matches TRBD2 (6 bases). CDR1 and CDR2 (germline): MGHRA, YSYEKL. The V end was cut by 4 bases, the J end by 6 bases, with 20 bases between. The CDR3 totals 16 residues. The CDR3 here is CASSPSLLAARDTQYF. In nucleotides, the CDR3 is TGCGCCAGCAGCCCAAGCTTATTAGCGGCGAGGGATACGCAGTATTTT.

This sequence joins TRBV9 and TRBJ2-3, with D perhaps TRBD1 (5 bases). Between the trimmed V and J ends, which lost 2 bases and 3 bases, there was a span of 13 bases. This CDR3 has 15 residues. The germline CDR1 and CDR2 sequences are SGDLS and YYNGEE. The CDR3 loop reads CASSVAGQETDTQYF. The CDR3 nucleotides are TGTGCCAGCAGCGTGGCAGGGCAGGAAACAGATACGCAGTATTTT.

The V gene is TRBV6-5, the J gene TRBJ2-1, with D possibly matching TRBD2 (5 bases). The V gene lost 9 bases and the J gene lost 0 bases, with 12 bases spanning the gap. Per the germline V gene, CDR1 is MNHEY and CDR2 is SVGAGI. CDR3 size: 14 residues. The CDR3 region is CASRLGSSYNEQFF. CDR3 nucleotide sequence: TGTGCCAGTCGATTAGGGAGCTCCTACAATGAGCAGTTCTTC.

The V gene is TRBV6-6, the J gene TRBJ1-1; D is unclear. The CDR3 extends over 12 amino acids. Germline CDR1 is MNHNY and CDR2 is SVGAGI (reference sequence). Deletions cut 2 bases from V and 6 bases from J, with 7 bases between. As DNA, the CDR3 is TGTGCCAGCAGTTACGTTTCCGCTGAAGCTTTCTTT. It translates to CASSYVSAEAFF.

The CDR3 coding sequence is TGTGCCAGCAGTTCCGATTATAGCGGGAATGCAGATACGCAGTATTTT. Amino acids: CASSSDYSGNADTQYF. V usage is TRBV28 and J usage is TRBJ2-3; 8 nucleotides line up with TRBD2. The germline V gene encodes CDR1 MDHEN and CDR2 SYDVKM. This CDR3 region has 16 residues. The junction had 10 bases not matched to a gene; V was cut back by 4 bases and J by 4 bases.

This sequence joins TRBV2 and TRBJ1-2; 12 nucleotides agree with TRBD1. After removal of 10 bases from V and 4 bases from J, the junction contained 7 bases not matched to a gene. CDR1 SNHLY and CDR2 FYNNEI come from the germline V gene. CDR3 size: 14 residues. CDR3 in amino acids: CAITGTGGVYGYTF. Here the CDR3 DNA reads TGTGCCATCACCGGGACAGGGGGCGTCTATGGCTACACCTTC.

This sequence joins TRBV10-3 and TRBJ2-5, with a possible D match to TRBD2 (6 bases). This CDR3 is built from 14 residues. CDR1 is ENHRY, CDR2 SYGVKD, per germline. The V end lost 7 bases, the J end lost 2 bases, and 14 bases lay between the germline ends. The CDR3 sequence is CAIKEGTEQETQYF. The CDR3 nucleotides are TGTGCCATCAAGGAAGGGACTGAGCAAGAGACCCAGTACTTC.